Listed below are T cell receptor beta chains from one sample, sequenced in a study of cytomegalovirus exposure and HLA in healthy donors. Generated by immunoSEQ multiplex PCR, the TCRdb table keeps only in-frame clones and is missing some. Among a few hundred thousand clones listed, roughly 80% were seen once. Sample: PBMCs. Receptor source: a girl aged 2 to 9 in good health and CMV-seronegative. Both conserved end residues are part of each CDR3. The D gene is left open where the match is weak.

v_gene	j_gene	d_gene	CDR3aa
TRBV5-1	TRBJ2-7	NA	CASSRGLFYEQYF
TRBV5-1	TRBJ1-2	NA	CASSLDGYGYTF
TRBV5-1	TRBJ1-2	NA	CASSRQLPNYGYTF
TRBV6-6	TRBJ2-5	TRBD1	CASSYTPRGQGETQYF
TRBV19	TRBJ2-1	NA	CASSIGLSGTMNYNEQFF
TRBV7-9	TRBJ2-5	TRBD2	CASSASGGEETQYF
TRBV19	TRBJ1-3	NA	CASSAAGNTIYF
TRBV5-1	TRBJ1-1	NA	CASSLGHGNTEAFF
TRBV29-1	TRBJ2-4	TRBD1	CSVEDRRQGAFIQYF
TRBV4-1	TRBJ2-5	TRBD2	CASSPETSVQETQYF
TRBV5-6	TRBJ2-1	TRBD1	CASSLAGQGVGNEQFF
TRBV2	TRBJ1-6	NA	CASSYTNSPLHF